Listed here are 25 T cell receptor beta chains from one sample, sequenced in a study of response to subunit inactivated influenza vaccine. In TCRdb, the RT-PCR reads were re-called with MiXCR into one record per CDR3 protein. The sample consists of hundreds of thousands of distinct CDR3 sequences, roughly 14% of them appearing once. Sample: PBMCs from blood, taken roughly 12 days after vaccination. The source of these receptors is a man aged 45 to 65 who received an inactivated influenza vaccine.

This clonotype has just a few counts. CDR3 amino acids: CASSQEPGNYGYTF. CDR3 DNA: TGCGCCAGCAGCCAAGAGCCAGGGAACTATGGCTACACCTTC. The genes are TRBV4-3 and TRBJ1-2; a weak D match, TRBD1 (5 bases). Per the germline V gene, CDR1 is LGHNA and CDR2 is YSLEER. There are 14 residues in the CDR3. V lost 0 bases, J lost 2 bases, and 7 bases lay in between.

The chain employs TRBV5-4 and TRBJ2-1; weak D call: TRBD1 (6 bases). The germline V gene encodes CDR1 SGHNT and CDR2 YYREEE (reference sequence). V shed 3 bases and J shed 2 bases, with 15 bases lying between them. The CDR3 is 16 residues long. In DNA form, the CDR3 reads TGTGCCAGCAGCTGGGGGCGTGGAAATACCTACAATGAGCAGTTCTTC. Its protein product is CASSWGRGNTYNEQFF.

In its sample, this clonotype was seen a few times. The chain combines TRBV29-1 with TRBJ2-1; TRBD1 is a possible D gene (6 bases). The germline V and J ends were trimmed by 5 bases and 7 bases, with 9 bases remaining between them. CDR3 length equals 11 residues. CDR1 and CDR2 (germline): SQVTM, ANQGSEA. CDR3 region: CSVQGLNEQFF. As DNA, the CDR3 is TGCAGCGTTCAGGGGCTGAATGAGCAGTTCTTC.

CDR3 in DNA: TGCGCCAGCAGATTGGGCCAGGGGCCCTCCTACGAGCAGTACTTC. Translated, it gives CASRLGQGPSYEQYF. The V call is TRBV4-1, the J call TRBJ2-7, with D possibly being TRBD1 (6 bases). The CDR3 totals 15 residues. Between the trimmed V and J ends, which lost 6 bases and 0 bases, there was a span of 15 bases. CDR1 is MGHRA and CDR2 is YSYEKL in the germline V gene.

V usage is TRBV20-1 and J usage is TRBJ2-3; 9 nucleotides match TRBD2. Germline CDR1 is DFQATT and CDR2 is SNEGSKA (reference sequence). The CDR3 runs to 14 residues. Germline trimming cut 3 bases from V and 5 bases from J; bases unmatched to any gene: 6. CDR3 sequence reads: CSASKAGGGDTQYF. Written as DNA, the CDR3 is TGCAGTGCTAGTAAAGCGGGAGGAGGAGATACGCAGTATTTT.

The chain employs TRBV11-1 and TRBJ2-3; D is possibly TRBD1 (5 bases). This CDR3 has 15 amino acids. Germline-derived CDR1 and CDR2 are SGHAT and FQDESV (reference sequence). V gave up 7 bases and J gave up 0 bases, with 14 bases separating them. CDR3 DNA: TGTGCCAGCAACACGCAGGGCAGGAGCACAGATACGCAGTATTTT. Its translation: CASNTQGRSTDTQYF.

This clonotype has more than one count but fewer than ten. V is TRBV6-5 and J is TRBJ2-2; tentatively, D is TRBD1 (6 bases). CDR1 and CDR2 (germline): MNHEY, SVGAGI. The CDR3 extends over 16 amino acids. Deletions cut 2 bases from V and 5 bases from J, with 15 bases between. In DNA, the CDR3 is TGTGCCAGCAGTTACAAACCCGGACAGTTAACCGGGGAGCTGTTTTTT. This gives the protein CASSYKPGQLTGELFF.

This clonotype has just a few counts. The chain joins TRBV5-1 to TRBJ1-1; 8 bases fit TRBD1. V trimming: 7 bases; J trimming: 0 bases; junction bases outside the gene matches: 2. This CDR3 has 13 amino acids. Per the germline V gene, CDR1 is SGHRS and CDR2 is YFSETQ. CDR3 nucleotide sequence: TGCGCCAGCGGACAGGGTTTGAACACTGAAGCTTTCTTT. The encoded protein is CASGQGLNTEAFF.

The chain has TRBV7-9 and TRBJ2-1; no clear D gene. Per the germline V gene, CDR1 is SEHNR and CDR2 is FQNEAQ (reference sequence). Trimming took off 8 bases at V and 4 bases at J, with 15 bases between the two ends. The CDR3 covers 14 residues. CDR3 in DNA: TGTGCCAGCCCCTCGACGGGCAGTTACAATGAGCAGTTCTTC. Translating it yields CASPSTGSYNEQFF.

This clonotype was observed a handful of times. The chain links TRBV28 to TRBJ2-3; 12 nucleotides agree with TRBD2. This CDR3 has 16 residues. V was clipped by 6 bases and J by 5 bases; unmatched bases: 9. Germline V CDR1 and CDR2: MDHEN, SYDVKM. In DNA form, the CDR3 reads TGTGCCAGCAGGCCCACTAGCGGGAGGCAGGGAGATACGCAGTATTTT. Residues: CASRPTSGRQGDTQYF.

The gene calls are TRBV29-1 and TRBJ2-5; D unresolved. V shed 5 bases and J shed 3 bases, with 10 bases lying between them. The CDR3 sequence is 12 residues long. Germline V gives CDR1 SQVTM, CDR2 ANQGSEA. CDR3: CSVINSKETQYF. CDR3 bases: TGCAGCGTTATCAACAGCAAAGAGACCCAGTACTTC.

The chain recombines TRBV28 with TRBJ2-2, with 10 positions matching TRBD2. The CDR3 has 14 residues. Germline V lookup: CDR1 MDHEN, CDR2 SYDVKM. J lost 6 bases, V lost 10 bases, and 8 bases had no gene match. CDR3 amino acids: CATGGLAGAGELFF. Written as DNA, the CDR3 is TGTGCCACCGGGGGGCTAGCGGGAGCCGGGGAGCTGTTTTTT.

The gene calls are TRBV28 and TRBJ2-3, with 9 nucleotides matching TRBD1. This CDR3 has 16 residues. CDR1 is MDHEN, CDR2 SYDVKM, per germline. After removal of 6 bases from V and 3 bases from J, the junction contained 10 bases not matched to a gene. The CDR3 DNA is TGTGCCAGCAGAGACCTCTGGACAGGGGTTACAGATACGCAGTATTTT. Translation: CASRDLWTGVTDTQYF.

The rearrangement links TRBV10-3 to TRBJ2-3; TRBD2 aligns across 11 bases. This CDR3 comprises 15 residues. Germline trimming cut 3 bases from V and 6 bases from J; bases unmatched to any gene: 5. Germline V gene data show CDR1 as ENHRY and CDR2 as SYGVKD. The DNA for the CDR3 is TGTGCCATCAGTGATTTAGCGGGAGGGCCGGATACGCAGTATTTT. Translation gives CAISDLAGGPDTQYF.

This clonotype was detected ten times or more. The V and J genes are TRBV5-1 and TRBJ2-3; D ambiguous. This CDR3 region has 13 residues. Between the trimmed V and J ends, which lost 4 bases and 5 bases, there was a span of 11 bases. Germline CDR1 is SGHRS and CDR2 is YFSETQ. The DNA for the CDR3 is TGCGCCAGCAGCGATCCCATCTTAGATACGCAGTATTTT. Amino acids: CASSDPILDTQYF.

This clonotype was observed many times. The V call is TRBV11-2, the J call TRBJ2-7, with TRBD1 matching over 8 bases. The V gene's germline CDR1 is SGHAT and CDR2 FQNNGV. V lost 0 bases, J lost 5 bases, and 6 bases stayed unmatched. The CDR3 loop spans 15 amino acids. The CDR3 DNA follows: TGTGCCAGCAGCTTAGATCAGGCAGGGGGCCACGAGCAGTACTTC. Protein sequence: CASSLDQAGGHEQYF.

This clonotype was picked up a small number of times. The V gene is TRBV24-1, the J gene TRBJ2-7; D not resolved. Germline V gene data show CDR1 as KGHDR and CDR2 as SFDVKD. This CDR3 spans 13 amino acids. Trimming removed 3 bases at V and 6 bases at J, with 11 bases between. The CDR3 region is CATSDTVVGEQYF. The CDR3 DNA sequence: TGTGCCACCAGTGATACCGTAGTCGGCGAGCAGTACTTC.

The CDR3 sequence is CASSPDGVGANVLTF. The CDR3 DNA reads as TGTGCCAGCAGCCCCGATGGAGTTGGGGCCAACGTCCTGACTTTC. The chain employs TRBV9 and TRBJ2-6; D is undetermined. CDR1 and CDR2 (germline): SGDLS, YYNGEE. Trimming shortened V by 4 bases and J by 3 bases, and 11 bases separated the two germline ends. The CDR3 loop spans 15 amino acids.

At least ten counts were recorded for this clonotype. The gene calls are TRBV5-1 and TRBJ1-1, with D uncertain. Deletions cut 7 bases from V and 4 bases from J, with 20 bases between. Germline V gene lookup returns CDR1 SGHRS and CDR2 YFSETQ. The CDR3 has 15 amino acids. DNA of the CDR3: TGCGCCAGCGGCGACTCGGGCCCGGGTGGCACTGAAGCTTTCTTT. Amino acids: CASGDSGPGGTEAFF. Based on the CDR3 plus reference TRBV5-1 and TRBJ1-1, the full variable domain is KAGVTQTPRYLIKTRGQQVTLSCSPISGHRSVSWYQQTPGQGLQFLFEYFSETQRNKGNFPGRFSGRQFSNSRSEMNVSTLELGDSALYLCASGDSGPGGTEAFFGQGTRLTVV.

This clonotype was recorded a few times. The genes are TRBV20-1 and TRBJ2-7; no clear D. The V and J ends lost 3 bases and 3 bases respectively, with 18 bases between them. There are 15 residues in the CDR3. Germline CDR1 reads DFQATT; CDR2 reads SNEGSKA (reference sequence). The CDR3 sequence is CSASQEVPVVYEQYF. CDR3 sequence (DNA): TGCAGTGCTAGCCAAGAAGTTCCAGTTGTCTACGAGCAGTACTTC.

This clonotype was seen only a few times. The CDR3 loop is CASSYSAYYGYTF. The CDR3, as DNA: TGTGCCAGCAGTTATTCTGCGTACTATGGCTACACCTTC. The gene calls are TRBV6-2 or TRBV6-3 and TRBJ1-2; D is ambiguous. This CDR3 region has 13 residues. The V end lost 3 bases, the J end lost 3 bases, and 8 bases lay between the germline ends. Germline V gene lookup returns CDR1 MNHEY and CDR2 SVGEGT.

This clonotype was seen repeatedly, ten times or more. The V gene is TRBV12-3 or TRBV12-4, the J gene TRBJ2-2, with D possibly TRBD1 on 5 matching bases. The CDR3 totals 13 residues. V lost 8 bases to trimming and J lost 7 bases, with 14 bases between them. CDR3 nucleotides: TGTGCCAGCGGCGCAGGGTACAACGGGGAGCTGTTTTTT. It yields the protein CASGAGYNGELFF.

This clonotype was recorded at least ten times. The rearrangement links TRBV28 to TRBJ2-7; 7 bases align to TRBD2. The CDR3 contains 14 residues. J lost 0 bases, V lost 3 bases, and 2 bases had no gene match. CDR1 and CDR2 from the germline V gene are MDHEN and SYDVKM. CDR3 nucleotide sequence: TGTGCCAGCAGTTTTCAGCGGGACTCCTACGAGCAGTACTTC. Protein: CASSFQRDSYEQYF.

This clonotype turned up a few times. The CDR3 DNA reads as TGCGCCAGCAGCTTGGGGTGGATGAACACTGAAGCTTTCTTT. Translating it yields CASSLGWMNTEAFF. The chain couples TRBV5-1 to TRBJ1-1, with D uncertain. The CDR3 extends over 14 amino acids. The V end lost 0 bases, the J end lost 0 bases, and 6 bases lay between the germline ends. The germline V gene has CDR1 SGHRS and CDR2 YFSETQ. The full variable domain, its missing parts supplied by reference TRBV5-1 and TRBJ1-1, is KAGVTQTPRYLIKTRGQQVTLSCSPISGHRSVSWYQQTPGQGLQFLFEYFSETQRNKGNFPGRFSGRQFSNSRSEMNVSTLELGDSALYLCASSLGWMNTEAFFGQGTRLTVV.

This clonotype appeared many times. The V call is TRBV7-8, the J call TRBJ2-7, with 11 bases matching TRBD2. Germline values: CDR1 SGHVS, CDR2 FQNEAQ. Losses at the gene ends were 5 bases for V and 3 bases for J; bases not matched to a gene: 6. The CDR3 runs 15 residues. The CDR3 coding sequence is TGTGCCAGCAGCACTTTAGGGACTAGCGGCTACGAGCAGTACTTC. The encoded protein is CASSTLGTSGYEQYF.